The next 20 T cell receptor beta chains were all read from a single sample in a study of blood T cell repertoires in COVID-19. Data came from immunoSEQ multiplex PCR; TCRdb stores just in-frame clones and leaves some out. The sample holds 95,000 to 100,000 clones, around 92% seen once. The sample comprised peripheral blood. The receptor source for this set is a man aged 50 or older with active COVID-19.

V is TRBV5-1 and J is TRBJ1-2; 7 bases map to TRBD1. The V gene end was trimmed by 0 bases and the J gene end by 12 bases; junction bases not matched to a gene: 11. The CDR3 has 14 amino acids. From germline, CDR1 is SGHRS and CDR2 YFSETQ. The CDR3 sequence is CASSLGAQGGSHTF. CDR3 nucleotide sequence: TGCGCCAGCAGCTTGGGAGCCCAAGGGGGCAGTCACACCTTC.

For the CDR3, the DNA is TGTGCCAGCAGCCCCGGACAGGGGTACACAACTAATGAAAAACTGTTTTTT. This codes for CASSPGQGYTTNEKLFF. V gene TRBV7-8 combines with J gene TRBJ1-4; 9 bases map to TRBD1. The CDR3 spans 17 residues. Germline CDR1 and CDR2: SGHVS and FQNEAQ. Trimming at V came to 5 bases and at J to 0 bases, leaving 7 bases not matched to a gene.

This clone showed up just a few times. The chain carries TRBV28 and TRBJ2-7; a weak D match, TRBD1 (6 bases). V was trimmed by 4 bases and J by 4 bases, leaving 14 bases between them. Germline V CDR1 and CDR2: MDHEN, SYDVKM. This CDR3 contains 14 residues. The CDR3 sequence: CASSSPQGQYEQYF. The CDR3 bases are TGTGCCAGCAGTTCTCCACAGGGCCAATACGAGCAGTACTTC.

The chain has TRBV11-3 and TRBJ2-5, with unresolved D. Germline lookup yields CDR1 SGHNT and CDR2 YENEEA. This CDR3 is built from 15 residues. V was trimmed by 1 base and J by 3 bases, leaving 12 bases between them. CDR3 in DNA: TGTGCCAGCAGCTTAGGTTCTAGTAACAAAGAGACCCAGTACTTC. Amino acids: CASSLGSSNKETQYF.

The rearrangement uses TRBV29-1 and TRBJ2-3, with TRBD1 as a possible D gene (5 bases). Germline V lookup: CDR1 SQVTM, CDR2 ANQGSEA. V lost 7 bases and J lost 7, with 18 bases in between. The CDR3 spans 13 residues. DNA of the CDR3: TGCAGCGCTAGGACAAGCTTCGGGTATACGCAGTATTTT. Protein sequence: CSARTSFGYTQYF.

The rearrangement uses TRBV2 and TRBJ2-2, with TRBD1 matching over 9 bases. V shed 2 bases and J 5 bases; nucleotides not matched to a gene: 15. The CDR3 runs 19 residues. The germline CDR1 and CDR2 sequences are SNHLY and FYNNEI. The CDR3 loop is CASSETGGPGQGETGELFF. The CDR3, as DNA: TGTGCCAGCAGTGAAACCGGGGGACCGGGACAGGGTGAGACCGGGGAGCTGTTTTTT.

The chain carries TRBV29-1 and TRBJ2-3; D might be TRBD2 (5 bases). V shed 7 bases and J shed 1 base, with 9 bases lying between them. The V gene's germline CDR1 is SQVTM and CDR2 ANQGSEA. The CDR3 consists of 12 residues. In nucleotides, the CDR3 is TGCAGCGGGGAGATCGGCACAGATACGCAGTATTTT. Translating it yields CSGEIGTDTQYF.

The DNA of the CDR3 is TGTGCCAGCAAGAGAGGACAGAACTATGGCTACACCTTC. Translated: CASKRGQNYGYTF. The chain links TRBV27 to TRBJ1-2, with TRBD1 as a possible D gene (6 bases). Trimming took off 7 bases at V and 2 bases at J, with 11 bases between the two ends. Germline V gene lookup returns CDR1 MNHEY and CDR2 SMNVEV (reference sequence). The CDR3 totals 13 residues.

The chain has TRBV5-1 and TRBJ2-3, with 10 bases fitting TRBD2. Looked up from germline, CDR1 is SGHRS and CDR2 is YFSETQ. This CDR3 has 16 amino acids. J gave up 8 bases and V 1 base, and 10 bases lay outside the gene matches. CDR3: CASSLMSSGRESTQYF. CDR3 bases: TGCGCCAGCAGCTTGATGTCTAGCGGGAGAGAGAGTACGCAGTATTTT.

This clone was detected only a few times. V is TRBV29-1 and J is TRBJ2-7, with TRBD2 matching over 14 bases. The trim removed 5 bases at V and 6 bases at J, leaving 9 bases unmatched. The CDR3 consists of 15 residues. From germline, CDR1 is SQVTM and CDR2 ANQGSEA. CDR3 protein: CSVIPGLAGVFEQYF. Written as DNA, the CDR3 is TGCAGCGTTATCCCGGGACTAGCGGGAGTTTTCGAGCAGTACTTC.

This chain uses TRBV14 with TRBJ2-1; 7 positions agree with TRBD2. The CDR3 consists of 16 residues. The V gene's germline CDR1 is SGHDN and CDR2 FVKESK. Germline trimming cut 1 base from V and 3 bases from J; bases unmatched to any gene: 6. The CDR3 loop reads CASSQANGRLYNEQFF. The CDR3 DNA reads TGTGCCAGCAGCCAAGCCAACGGGAGGCTCTACAATGAGCAGTTCTTC.

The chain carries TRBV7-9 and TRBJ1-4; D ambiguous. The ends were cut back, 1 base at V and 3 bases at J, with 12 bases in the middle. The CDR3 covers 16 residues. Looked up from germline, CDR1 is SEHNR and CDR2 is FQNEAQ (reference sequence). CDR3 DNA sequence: TGTGCCAGCAGCTTAGGGGAGGGATGGTCTAATGAAAAACTGTTTTTT. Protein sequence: CASSLGEGWSNEKLFF.

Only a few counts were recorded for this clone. The CDR3 reads CASSNGRSNEKLFF. CDR3 DNA sequence: TGTGCCAGCAGTAACGGTCGTTCTAATGAAAAACTGTTTTTT. The chain couples TRBV6-2 or TRBV6-3 to TRBJ1-4, with D hard to call. Trimming stripped 5 bases from V and 3 bases from J, with 10 bases between. This CDR3 is built from 14 residues. CDR1 MNHEY and CDR2 SVGEGT come from the germline V gene.

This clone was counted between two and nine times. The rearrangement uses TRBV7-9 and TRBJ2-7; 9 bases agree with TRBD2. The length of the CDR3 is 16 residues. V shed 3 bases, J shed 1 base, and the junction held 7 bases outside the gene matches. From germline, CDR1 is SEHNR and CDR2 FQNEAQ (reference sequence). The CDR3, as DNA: TGTGCCAGCAGCTTTTCTCCAGCGGGAGGATCCTACGAGCAGTACTTC. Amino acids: CASSFSPAGGSYEQYF.

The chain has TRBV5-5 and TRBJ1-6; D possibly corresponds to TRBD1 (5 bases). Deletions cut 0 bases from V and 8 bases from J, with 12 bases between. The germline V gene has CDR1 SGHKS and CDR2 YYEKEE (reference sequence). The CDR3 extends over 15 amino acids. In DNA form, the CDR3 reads TGTGCCAGCAGCTTGGAGGGGAGGAGGGATTCACCCCTCCACTTT. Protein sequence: CASSLEGRRDSPLHF.

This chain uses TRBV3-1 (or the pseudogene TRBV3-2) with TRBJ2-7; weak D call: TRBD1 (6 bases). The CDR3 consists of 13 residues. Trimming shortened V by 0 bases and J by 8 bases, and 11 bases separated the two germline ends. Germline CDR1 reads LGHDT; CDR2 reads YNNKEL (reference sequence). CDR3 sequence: CASSQEGGSKQYF. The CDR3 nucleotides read TGTGCCAGCAGCCAAGAAGGGGGTAGTAAGCAGTACTTC.

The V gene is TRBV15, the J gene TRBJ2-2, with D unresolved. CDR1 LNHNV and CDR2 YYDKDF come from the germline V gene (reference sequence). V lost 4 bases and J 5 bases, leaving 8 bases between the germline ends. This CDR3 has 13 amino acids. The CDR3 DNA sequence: TGTGCCACCAGCATCGCCCGGACCGGGGAGCTGTTTTTT. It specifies CATSIARTGELFF.

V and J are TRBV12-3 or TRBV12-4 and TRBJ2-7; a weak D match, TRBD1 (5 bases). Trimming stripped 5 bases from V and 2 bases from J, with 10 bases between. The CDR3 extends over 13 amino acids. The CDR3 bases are TGTGCCAGCAGTCGGACAATCCCCTACGAGCAGTACTTC. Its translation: CASSRTIPYEQYF.

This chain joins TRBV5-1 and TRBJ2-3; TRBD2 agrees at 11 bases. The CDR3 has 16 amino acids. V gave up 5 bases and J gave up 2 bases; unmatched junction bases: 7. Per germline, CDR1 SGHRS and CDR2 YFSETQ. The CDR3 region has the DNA TGCGCCAGCAGGGGGACTAGCGGCCCGACCACAGATACGCAGTATTTT. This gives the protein CASRGTSGPTTDTQYF. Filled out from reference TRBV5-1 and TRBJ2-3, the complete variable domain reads KAGVTQTPRYLIKTRGQQVTLSCSPISGHRSVSWYQQTPGQGLQFLFEYFSETQRNKGNFPGRFSGRQFSNSRSEMNVSTLELGDSALYLCASRGTSGPTTDTQYFGPGTRLTVL.

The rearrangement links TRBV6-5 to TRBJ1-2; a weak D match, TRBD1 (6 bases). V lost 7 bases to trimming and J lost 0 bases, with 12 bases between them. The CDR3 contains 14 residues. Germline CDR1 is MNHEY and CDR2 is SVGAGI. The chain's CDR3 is CASKRDTANYGYTF. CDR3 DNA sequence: TGTGCCAGCAAACGGGACACCGCTAACTATGGCTACACCTTC.